Below, 17 T cell receptor beta chains from the same sample are listed, as sequenced in a study of T-cell reconstitution after alpha-beta-depleted transplantation in children. Library preparation (for TCRbeta) was performed with unique molecular identifiers. Via MiXCR, TCRdb re-called the PCR reads, giving one row per CDR3 protein. The sample carries around 700,000 distinct CDR3 sequences, around 13% recorded once. Material: PBMCs, obtained before TCRalphabeta/CD19-depleted stem cell transplant. The source of these receptors is a girl aged 2 to 10 with congenital amegakaryocytic thrombocytopenia, due to receive a stem cell transplant.

This clonotype occurred a few times. The CDR3 loop is CASSSGLAGVGDTQYF. In DNA form, the CDR3 reads TGCGCCAGCAGCTCGGGACTAGCGGGAGTGGGAGATACGCAGTATTTT. The J gene is TRBJ2-3, the V gene TRBV5-1, with 14 bases matching TRBD2. With 3 bases clipped from V and 5 bases from J, the junction kept 5 bases outside the gene matches. Germline lookup yields CDR1 SGHRS and CDR2 YFSETQ. This CDR3 region has 16 residues.

The chain recombines TRBV20-1 with TRBJ2-2; D is unresolved. This CDR3 is built from 11 residues. V gave up 6 bases and J gave up 5 bases, with 7 bases separating them. Per the germline V gene, CDR1 is DFQATT and CDR2 is SNEGSKA (reference sequence). DNA for the CDR3: TGCAGTGCACTGATTACCGGGGAGCTGTTTTTT. It encodes CSALITGELFF.

This clonotype was detected ten times or more. The chain uses TRBV10-3 and TRBJ2-2; D remains unclear. Per germline, CDR1 ENHRY and CDR2 SYGVKD. The CDR3 is 12 amino acids. Trimming left V 6 bases short and J 1 base short, with 3 bases between. CDR3 in DNA: TGTGCCATCAGGAAGAACACCGGGGAGCTGTTTTTT. Translated: CAIRKNTGELFF.

The rearrangement uses TRBV30 and TRBJ1-2; D is perhaps TRBD1 (5 bases). Per germline, CDR1 GTSNPN and CDR2 SVGIG (reference sequence). Trimming took 8 bases from V and 8 from J, leaving 21 bases between them. The CDR3 length is 13 residues. CDR3 sequence: CAGRDREKVGYTF. CDR3 DNA: TGTGCCGGGCGGGACCGCGAGAAGGTGGGCTACACCTTC.

This clonotype was observed a handful of times. V is TRBV20-1 and J is TRBJ2-5, with D possibly being TRBD1 or TRBD2 (5 bases each). The V gene's germline CDR1 is DFQATT and CDR2 SNEGSKA (reference sequence). V was trimmed by 3 bases and J by 3 bases, leaving 14 bases between them. This CDR3 has 14 amino acids. The CDR3 region has the DNA TGCAGTGCTAGCCGCCCCGGGGCCAAAGAGACCCAGTACTTC. Translation: CSASRPGAKETQYF.

Ten or more counts support this clonotype. The chain employs TRBV20-1 and TRBJ1-3; TRBD1 might be the D (5 bases). Deletions cut 1 base from V and 3 bases from J, with 7 bases between. This CDR3 is 13 amino acids long. CDR1 is DFQATT, CDR2 SNEGSKA, per germline (reference sequence). CDR3 region: CSARGGYGNTIYF. The DNA for the CDR3 is TGCAGTGCTAGAGGGGGCTATGGAAACACCATATATTTT.

The chain uses TRBV20-1 and TRBJ1-4; D possibly corresponds to TRBD1 (5 bases). This CDR3 contains 17 residues. V gave up 1 base and J gave up 8 bases, with 23 bases separating them. Germline CDR1 reads DFQATT; CDR2 reads SNEGSKA (reference sequence). The DNA of the CDR3 is TGCAGTGCTAGAGGTTCGGCCGGGGGAGTGGGTGAAGAAAAACTGTTTTTT. The encoded protein is CSARGSAGGVGEEKLFF.

Many counts were recorded for this clonotype. This sequence joins TRBV29-1 and TRBJ2-2; 7 nucleotides align to TRBD1. Unmatched junction bases numbered 6, after V lost 7 bases and J lost 4 bases. Germline V gives CDR1 SQVTM, CDR2 ANQGSEA. CDR3 length equals 13 residues. The CDR3 loop is CSGLGQRTGELFF. CDR3 coding DNA: TGCAGCGGCCTGGGACAGCGCACCGGGGAGCTGTTTTTT.

This clonotype was detected ten times or more. The chain combines TRBV7-6 with TRBJ2-3; D might be TRBD1 (5 bases). This CDR3 has 14 amino acids. V was cut by 1 base and J by 10 bases, with 15 bases left in between. CDR1 is SGHVS and CDR2 is FNYEAQ in the germline V gene. The DNA of the CDR3 is TGTGCCAGCAGCTTAGTCCCCCCAGGGAAGGCGCAGTATTTT. The encoded protein is CASSLVPPGKAQYF.

This clonotype has just a few counts. The chain carries TRBV3-1 and TRBJ2-2, with D perhaps TRBD1 or TRBD2 (5 bases each). CDR3 size: 14 residues. The germline V and J ends were trimmed by 1 base and 4 bases, with 7 bases remaining between them. From germline, CDR1 is LGHDT and CDR2 YNNKEL (reference sequence). DNA of the CDR3: TGTGCCAGCAGCCAAGGGGGGAGCACCGGGGAGCTGTTTTTT. Translating it yields CASSQGGSTGELFF.

This clonotype was counted many times. V gene TRBV29-1 combines with J gene TRBJ2-5; unclear D gene. The CDR3 totals 13 residues. V was cut by 2 bases and J by 4 bases, with 11 bases left in between. Germline V gives CDR1 SQVTM, CDR2 ANQGSEA. CDR3 loop: CSVEPGNRETQYF. Written as DNA, the CDR3 is TGCAGCGTTGAACCCGGTAACAGAGAGACCCAGTACTTC.

Points on this clonotype: The junction departs from germline at one end; a sequencing error may be responsible. This sequence joins TRBV5-1 and TRBJ2-1; 8 bases align to TRBD2. The germline V gene has CDR1 SGHRS and CDR2 YFSETQ. The CDR3 has 15 amino acids. The CDR3 loop is CASSLAGTRSNEQLF. In nucleotides, the CDR3 is TGCGCCAGCAGTCTCGCCGGGACTAGATCGAATGAGCAGCTCTTC.

Many counts were recorded for this clonotype. V usage is TRBV20-1 and J usage is TRBJ2-1, with D perhaps TRBD2 (6 bases). V dropped 6 bases and J dropped 2 bases, with 20 bases sitting between them. Germline CDR1 and CDR2: DFQATT and SNEGSKA (reference sequence). The length of the CDR3 is 16 residues. In nucleotides, the CDR3 is TGCAGTGCCCACCCCGTGTTGGAGGGACCCTACAATGAGCAGTTCTTC. As protein: CSAHPVLEGPYNEQFF.

The chain combines TRBV5-1 with TRBJ2-3; 11 positions agree with TRBD2. Germline V gives CDR1 SGHRS, CDR2 YFSETQ. The CDR3 is 15 amino acids. Trimming at V came to 0 bases and at J to 5 bases, leaving 2 bases not matched to a gene. This CDR3 reads CASSLAGLAGDTQYF. DNA of the CDR3: TGCGCCAGCAGCTTGGCTGGACTAGCGGGAGATACGCAGTATTTT. Full variable domain (remainder filled in from reference TRBV5-1 and TRBJ2-3): KAGVTQTPRYLIKTRGQQVTLSCSPISGHRSVSWYQQTPGQGLQFLFEYFSETQRNKGNFPGRFSGRQFSNSRSEMNVSTLELGDSALYLCASSLAGLAGDTQYFGPGTRLTVL.

This clonotype has a handful of counts. This chain uses TRBV15 with TRBJ2-7, with 8 bases aligning to TRBD1. The CDR3 is made up of 17 amino acids. Germline CDR1 and CDR2: LNHNV and YYDKDF (reference sequence). V lost 0 bases and J lost 1; bases outside the gene matches: 8. CDR3: CATSRDRTQGASYEQYF. The CDR3 DNA reads TGTGCCACCAGCAGAGATCGTACGCAGGGGGCTTCCTACGAGCAGTACTTC.

The rearrangement links TRBV20-1 to TRBJ2-3; TRBD2 matches at 7 bases. Trimming cost V 6 bases and J 1 base; bases outside gene matches: 4. Per the germline V gene, CDR1 is DFQATT and CDR2 is SNEGSKA (reference sequence). The CDR3 has 13 residues. In nucleotides, the CDR3 is TGCAGTGCCATAGCGGGTCGCACAGATACGCAGTATTTT. This codes for CSAIAGRTDTQYF.

V and J are TRBV24-1 and TRBJ2-1; tentative D call: TRBD1 (6 bases). Trimming cost V 2 bases and J 0 bases, with 10 bases left between them. The CDR3 totals 16 residues. CDR1 and CDR2 from the germline V gene are KGHDR and SFDVKD. CDR3 nucleotides: TGTGCCACCAGTGATTACGCCAGGGGCTCCTACAATGAGCAGTTCTTC. Translated, it gives CATSDYARGSYNEQFF.